This passage covers 14 T cell receptor beta chains from one sample sequenced in a study of shared clonotypes between healthy human individuals. Assay used: immunoSEQ multiplex PCR; TCRdb lists only in-frame clones, some missing. This table has approximately 530,000 clones, about 96% appearing once. What was sequenced was naive CD4+ T cells sorted from blood. Subset noted: CD45RA+ positively selected. These receptors were collected from a woman in her thirties in good health.

The V and J genes are TRBV15 and TRBJ1-5; 7 nucleotides line up with TRBD1. Germline CDR1 LNHNV, CDR2 YYDKDF (reference sequence). The CDR3 spans 16 residues. J gave up 2 bases and V 1 base, and 5 bases lay outside the gene matches. CDR3 sequence: CATSRGTGGRNQPQHF. CDR3 sequence (DNA): TGTGCCACCAGCAGAGGGACAGGCGGGCGCAATCAGCCCCAGCATTTT.

The rearrangement joins TRBV11-2 to TRBJ2-2; TRBD2 might be the D (6 bases). CDR1 and CDR2 from the germline V gene are SGHAT and FQNNGV. V lost 1 base and J 6 bases, leaving 12 bases between the germline ends. The CDR3 totals 15 residues. The CDR3 DNA follows: TGTGCCAGCAGCTTAGGTGGCGGGAAGGCCGGGGAGCTGTTTTTT. It codes for CASSLGGGKAGELFF. The complete variable domain, with remaining parts taken from reference TRBV11-2 and TRBJ2-2, reads EAGVAQSPRYKIIEKRQSVAFWCNPISGHATLYWYQQILGQGPKLLIQFQNNGVVDDSQLPKDRFSAERLKGVDSTLKIQPAKLEDSAVYLCASSLGGGKAGELFFGEGSRLTVL.

The chain has TRBV28 and TRBJ2-1; no definite D call. The CDR3 consists of 13 residues. The germline V gene encodes CDR1 MDHEN and CDR2 SYDVKM. V shed 6 bases and J shed 0 bases, with 6 bases lying between them. CDR3 region: CASRGSSYNEQFF. CDR3 coding DNA: TGTGCCAGCAGAGGAAGCTCCTACAATGAGCAGTTCTTC.

This rearrangement joins TRBV29-1 to TRBJ2-3, with D possibly called TRBD1 or TRBD2 (5 bases each). Trimming took off 4 bases at V and 2 bases at J, with 13 bases between the two ends. Germline V gene lookup returns CDR1 SQVTM and CDR2 ANQGSEA. There are 14 residues in the CDR3. The CDR3: CSVGPGTVTDTQYF. DNA of the CDR3: TGCAGCGTTGGTCCCGGGACGGTCACAGATACGCAGTATTTT.

For this clone: This sample also contains other DNA sequences that code for the same CDR3. This rearrangement joins TRBV5-1 to TRBJ2-2; TRBD1 might be the D (5 bases). Germline V gene lookup returns CDR1 SGHRS and CDR2 YFSETQ. Trimming took off 4 bases at V and 2 bases at J, with 9 bases between the two ends. This CDR3 region has 14 residues. CDR3 nucleotides: TGCGCCAGCAGCCTTGACAGCAACACCGGGGAGCTGTTTTTT. This translates into CASSLDSNTGELFF.

The V call is TRBV30, the J call TRBJ2-5; 9 nucleotides align to TRBD1. CDR1 is GTSNPN, CDR2 SVGIG, per germline (reference sequence). Trimming cost V 4 bases and J 2 bases; bases outside gene matches: 8. There are 15 residues in the CDR3. This chain's CDR3 is CAWTAGQGRQETQYF. The CDR3 nucleotides are TGTGCCTGGACGGCGGGACAGGGACGTCAAGAGACCCAGTACTTC. The variable domain in full, with the rest retrieved from reference TRBV30 and TRBJ2-5, is SQTIHQWPATLVQPVGSPLSLECTVEGTSNPNLYWYRQAAGRGLQLLFYSVGIGQISSEVPQNLSASRPQDRQFILSSKKLLLSDSGFYLCAWTAGQGRQETQYFGPGTRLLVL.

This rearrangement joins TRBV6-7 to TRBJ2-5; TRBD1 is a possible D gene (6 bases). TRBV6-7 carries the ORF label, with uncertain function. V was shortened by 5 bases and J by 6 bases, with 19 bases between the two germline ends. This CDR3 has 15 amino acids. CDR3 residues: CASSKPWTEIKTQYF. CDR3 coding DNA: TGTGCCAGCAGTAAGCCATGGACAGAAATAAAGACCCAGTACTTC.

The V call is TRBV15, the J call TRBJ2-7; D is undetermined. Germline CDR1 reads LNHNV; CDR2 reads YYDKDF (reference sequence). The germline V and J ends were trimmed by 4 bases and 4 bases, with 11 bases remaining between them. This CDR3 region has 13 residues. CDR3: CATSMRVGYEQYF. The CDR3 nucleotides are TGTGCCACCAGCATGCGAGTTGGGTACGAGCAGTACTTC. Using reference TRBV15 and TRBJ2-7 for the parts outside the CDR3, the full variable domain is DAMVIQNPRYQVTQFGKPVTLSCSQTLNHNVMYWYQQKSSQAPKLLFHYYDKDFNNEADTPDNFQSRRPNTSFCFLDIRSPGLGDTAMYLCATSMRVGYEQYFGPGTRLTVT.

This clone was observed a few times. The V call is TRBV5-1, the J call TRBJ1-5; unclear D gene. Germline CDR1 reads SGHRS; CDR2 reads YFSETQ. V was pared by 1 base and J by 0 bases, with 8 bases between. The CDR3 has 15 amino acids. The CDR3 loop reads CASSLSGVSNQPQHF. The CDR3 nucleotides are TGCGCCAGCAGCTTGTCAGGTGTTAGCAATCAGCCCCAGCATTTT.

This chain joins TRBV6-5 and TRBJ2-1, with D perhaps being TRBD1 or TRBD2 (5 bases each). Germline CDR1 is MNHEY and CDR2 is SVGAGI. With 6 bases removed from V and 6 bases from J, the gap between germline ends came to 18 bases. This CDR3 is built from 15 residues. CDR3 amino acids: CASSSDWDAANEQFF. In DNA form, the CDR3 reads TGTGCCAGCAGCTCGGACTGGGACGCCGCCAATGAGCAGTTCTTC.

The chain uses TRBV7-2 and TRBJ2-5; D might be TRBD2 (6 bases). Germline lookup yields CDR1 SGHTA and CDR2 FQGNSA. The CDR3 is made up of 12 amino acids. The V end lost 3 bases, the J end lost 5 bases, and 7 bases lay between the germline ends. The CDR3: CASSFRGETQYF. CDR3 nucleotides: TGTGCCAGCAGCTTCCGGGGGGAGACCCAGTACTTC.

The chain employs TRBV29-1 and TRBJ2-7; D might be TRBD1 (6 bases). The CDR3 covers 13 residues. V lost 4 bases and J lost 6, with 16 bases in between. Germline V CDR1 and CDR2: SQVTM, ANQGSEA. The CDR3 protein is CSVGGGRLGEQYF. The CDR3 DNA is TGCAGCGTTGGAGGGGGACGATTGGGCGAGCAGTACTTC.

V and J are TRBV6-6 and TRBJ2-5, with D maybe TRBD2 (5 bases). Per germline, CDR1 MNHNY and CDR2 SVGAGI (reference sequence). Trimming removed 8 bases at V and 4 bases at J, with 17 bases between. This CDR3 contains 14 residues. The CDR3, as DNA: TGTGCCAGCCAAACCCTGCTGGGAGCAGAGACCCAGTACTTC. Protein sequence: CASQTLLGAETQYF.

The genes are TRBV5-6 and TRBJ1-5; TRBD1 matches at 7 bases. V shed 3 bases, J shed 7 bases, and the junction held 7 bases outside the gene matches. CDR3 length: 14 residues. Germline V gene data show CDR1 as SGHDT and CDR2 as YYEEEE. The CDR3 DNA is TGTGCCAGCAGCTCCCGGGACAGTAGACAGCCCCAGCATTTT. Translated: CASSSRDSRQPQHF. Looking up the rest from reference TRBV5-6 and TRBJ1-5 gives the full variable domain: DAGVTQSPTHLIKTRGQQVTLRCSPKSGHDTVSWYQQALGQGPQFIFQYYEEEERQRGNFPDRFSGHQFPNYSSELNVNALLLGDSALYLCASSSRDSRQPQHFGDGTRLSIL.